This T cell receptor beta chain was sequenced in a study of cytomegalovirus exposure and HLA in healthy donors. Whole-study findings and limits: In an earlier analysis, productive rearrangement rates for most beta V segments clustered near 87% or 30%.

The germline gives CDR1 KGHSH, CDR2 LQKENI. This CDR3 spans 14 amino acids. In the case of this clone: The antigen remains undetermined.

The PCR used 60 Vbeta and 13 Jbeta primers. The data were produced by immunoSEQ multiplex PCR, yet TCRdb's version contains in-frame clones alone and is incomplete. Of under 150,000 clones in the sample, around three quarters are singletons; the top ten hold roughly 0.87%. The TCR comes from a man aged 18 to 35 in good health and CMV-seronegative. Material for sequencing was PBMCs. The V and J genes are TRBV18 and TRBJ2-5; 8 nucleotides match TRBD1. The DNA end is a closer match to TRBJ2-7, so the J assignment may be wrong. The CDR3 protein is CASSPGTGKYEQYF. CDR3 bases: TGTGCCAGCTCACCCGGGACAGGTAAATACGAGCAGTACTTC.